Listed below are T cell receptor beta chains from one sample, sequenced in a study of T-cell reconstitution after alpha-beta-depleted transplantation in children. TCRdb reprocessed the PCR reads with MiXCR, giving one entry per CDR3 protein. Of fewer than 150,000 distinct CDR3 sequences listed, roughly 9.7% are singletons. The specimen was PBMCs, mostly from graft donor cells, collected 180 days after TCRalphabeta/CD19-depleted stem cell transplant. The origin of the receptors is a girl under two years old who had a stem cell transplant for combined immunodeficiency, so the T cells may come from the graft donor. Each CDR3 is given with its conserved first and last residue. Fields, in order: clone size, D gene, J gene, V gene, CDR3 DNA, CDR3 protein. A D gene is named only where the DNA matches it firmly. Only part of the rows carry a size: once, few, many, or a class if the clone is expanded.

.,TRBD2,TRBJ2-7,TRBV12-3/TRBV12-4,TGTGCCAGCAGTCCCGTGAGACTAGCGGGGTCCTACGAGCAGTACTTC,CASSPVRLAGSYEQYF
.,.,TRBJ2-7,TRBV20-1,TGCAGTGCTAGACCCTACCGGGCTTACGAGCAGTACTTC,CSARPYRAYEQYF
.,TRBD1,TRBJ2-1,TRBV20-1,TGCAGTGCTAGAAAAGGGGGCCAGTTCTCCTACAATGAGCAGTTCTTC,CSARKGGQFSYNEQFF
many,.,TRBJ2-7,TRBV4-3,TGCGCCAGCAGCCCCCAGATCGGGAGCTACGAGCAGTACTTC,CASSPQIGSYEQYF
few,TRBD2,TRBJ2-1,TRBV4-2,TGTGCCAGCAGCCTTCTGACAGGTCCCCCCCCGGCTAGCGGGAGAGGGGGTTTCGGGAATGAGCAGTTCTTC,CASSLLTGPPPASGRGGFGNEQFF
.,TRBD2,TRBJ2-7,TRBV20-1,TGCAGTGCTAGAGATGAACTAGCGGGATACGAGCAGTACTTC,CSARDELAGYEQYF
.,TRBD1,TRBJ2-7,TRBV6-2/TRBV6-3,TGTGCCAGCAACCCCTGGGACAGCTCCTCCTACGAGCAGTACTTC,CASNPWDSSSYEQYF
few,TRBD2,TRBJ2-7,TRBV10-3,TGTGCCATCAGTGACGGGACTAGCGGCTACGAGCAGTACTTC,CAISDGTSGYEQYF
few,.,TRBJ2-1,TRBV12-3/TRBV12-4,TGTGCCAGCAGTCGAGGGTCGGACAATGAGCAGTTCTTC,CASSRGSDNEQFF
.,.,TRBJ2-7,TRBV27,TGTGCCAGCAGTTATCGCCGACCCTACGAGCAGTACTTC,CASSYRRPYEQYF
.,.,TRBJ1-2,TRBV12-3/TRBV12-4,TGTGCCAGCAGTTACCTAGCCATTAACTATGGCTACACCTTC,CASSYLAINYGYTF
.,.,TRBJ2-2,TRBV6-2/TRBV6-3,TGTGCCAGCAGTTACTCGATGGAGGTCGGGTTTAGCGGCCCAGGCACCGGGGAGCTGTTTTTT,CASSYSMEVGFSGPGTGELFF
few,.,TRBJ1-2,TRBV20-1,TGCAGTGCTAGGGCCCCGAAGGACTATGGCTACACCTTC,CSARAPKDYGYTF
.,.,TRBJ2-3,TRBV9,TGTGCCAGCAGCGGCGGCCGGGGCCTCTACGGCACAGATACGCAGTATTTT,CASSGGRGLYGTDTQYF
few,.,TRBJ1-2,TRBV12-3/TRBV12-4,TGTGCCAGCACCCTGGGACAATATGGCTACACCTTC,CASTLGQYGYTF
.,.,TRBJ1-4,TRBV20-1,TGCAGTGCTAGGGTATCTGCAACTAATGAAAAACTGTTTTTT,CSARVSATNEKLFF
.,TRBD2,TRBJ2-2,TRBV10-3,TGTGCCATCAGAAGCGGGACTAGCGGGAGAACCGGGGAGCTGTTTTTT,CAIRSGTSGRTGELFF
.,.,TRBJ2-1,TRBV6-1,TGTGCCAGCAGTGAAGGTAGATTCGGGAATGAGCAGTTCTTC,CASSEGRFGNEQFF
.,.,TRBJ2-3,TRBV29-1,TGCAGCGTTGAAAATAGGGGTTTCACAGATACGCAGTATTTT,CSVENRGFTDTQYF
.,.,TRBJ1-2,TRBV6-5,TGTGCCAGCAGTTATACCGGGGAGGGGGACTATGGCTACACCTTC,CASSYTGEGDYGYTF
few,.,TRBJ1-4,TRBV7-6,TGTGCCAGCAGCTTAGAGGCCCTCTTTGGGAGTGCAACTAATGAAAAACTGTTTTTT,CASSLEALFGSATNEKLFF
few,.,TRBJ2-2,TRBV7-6,TGTGCCAGCAGCAACGGGGCCAGTTGGTCCGGGGAGCTGTTTTTT,CASSNGASWSGELFF
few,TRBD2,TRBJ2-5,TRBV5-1,TGCGCCAGCAGCTTGTCGTTCCAGGGAGGGAAGCAAGAGACCCAGTACTTC,CASSLSFQGGKQETQYF
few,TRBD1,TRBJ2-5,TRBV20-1,TGCAGTGCTAGAGACCTAGGACAGGGAGAGACCCAGTACTTC,CSARDLGQGETQYF
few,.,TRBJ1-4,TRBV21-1,TGTGCCAGCAGCCCTCAGGCGGGGTGCGGAGAGGAAAAACTGTTTTTT,CASSPQAGCGEEKLFF
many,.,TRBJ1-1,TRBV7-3,TGTGCCAGCAGCTTAGGAGGTGTCTTTGGGAACACTGAAGCTTTCTTT,CASSLGGVFGNTEAFF
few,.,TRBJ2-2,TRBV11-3,TGTGCCAGCAGCTCCCCTCACAGGGCCCCGAACACCGGGGAGCTGTTTTTT,CASSSPHRAPNTGELFF
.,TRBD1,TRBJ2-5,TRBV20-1,TGCAGTGCTAGAGAGGACAGGGGGAAGACCCAGTACTTC,CSAREDRGKTQYF
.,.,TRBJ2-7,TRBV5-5,TGTGCCAGCAGCTTGGCGGTAGCTTCCTACGAGCAGTACTTC,CASSLAVASYEQYF
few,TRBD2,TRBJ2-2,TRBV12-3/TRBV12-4,TGTGCCAGCAGTTTCGGCGGGAGTGGGGCCGGGGAGCTGTTTTTT,CASSFGGSGAGELFF
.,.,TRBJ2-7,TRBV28,TGTGCCAGCAGTTTAGAGGGGGGGGCCTACGAGCAGTACTTC,CASSLEGGAYEQYF
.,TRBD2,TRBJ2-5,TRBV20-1,TGCAGTGCTAAAAGACTAGCGGGAGGGGGGGAGACCCAGTACTTC,CSAKRLAGGGETQYF
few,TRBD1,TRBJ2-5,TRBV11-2,TGTGCCAGCAGCTTAGTTGGGGTCAGGGGGCGCCGGGGAGAGACCCAGTACTTC,CASSLVGVRGRRGETQYF
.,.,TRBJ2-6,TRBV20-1,TGCAGTGCGAGACCGAGGGTTCTTTCCTCTGGGGCCAACGTCCTGACTTTC,CSARPRVLSSGANVLTF
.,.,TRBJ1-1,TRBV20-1,TGCAGTGCTAGCCCTACATCATTTGAAGCTTTCTTT,CSASPTSFEAFF
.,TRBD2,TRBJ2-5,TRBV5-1,TGCGCCAGCAGCTTGGCAGGGACGGGAGGGCAAGAGACCCAGTACTTC,CASSLAGTGGQETQYF
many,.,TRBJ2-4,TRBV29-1,TGCAGCGTTGAAGATCGCCGGGGGGCGAAGGCCAAAAACATTCAGTACTTC,CSVEDRRGAKAKNIQYF
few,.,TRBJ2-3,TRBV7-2,TGTGCCAGCAGCTTCCAGGGGGGGGGTTCAGATACGCAGTATTTT,CASSFQGGGSDTQYF
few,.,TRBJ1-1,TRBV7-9,TGTGCCAGCAGCTTAGCAGGCAGGGGAAACACTGAAGCTTTCTTT,CASSLAGRGNTEAFF
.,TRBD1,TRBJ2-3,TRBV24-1,TGTGCCACCAGTGATCCTAGGGGGCCTGATACGCAGTATTTT,CATSDPRGPDTQYF
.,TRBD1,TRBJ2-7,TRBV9,TGTGCCAGCAGCGTAGATTGGGGAAGACAGGGAAGCGAGCAGTACTTC,CASSVDWGRQGSEQYF